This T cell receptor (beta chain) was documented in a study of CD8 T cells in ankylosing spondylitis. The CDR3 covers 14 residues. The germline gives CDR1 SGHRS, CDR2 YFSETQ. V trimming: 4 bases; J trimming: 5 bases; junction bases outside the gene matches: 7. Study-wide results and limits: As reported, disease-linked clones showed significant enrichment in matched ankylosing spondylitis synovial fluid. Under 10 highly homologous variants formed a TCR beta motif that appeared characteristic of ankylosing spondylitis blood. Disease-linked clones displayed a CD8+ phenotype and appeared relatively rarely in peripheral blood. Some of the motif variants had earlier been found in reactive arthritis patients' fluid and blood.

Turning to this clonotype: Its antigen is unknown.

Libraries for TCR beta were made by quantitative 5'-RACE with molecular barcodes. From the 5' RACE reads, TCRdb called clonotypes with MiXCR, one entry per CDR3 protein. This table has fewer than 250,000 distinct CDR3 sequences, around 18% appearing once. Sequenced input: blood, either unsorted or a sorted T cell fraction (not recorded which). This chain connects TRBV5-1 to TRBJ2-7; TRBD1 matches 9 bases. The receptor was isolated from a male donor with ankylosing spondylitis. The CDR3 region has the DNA TGCGCCAGCAGCAACGGACAGGGGACCCACGAGCAGTACTTC. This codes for CASSNGQGTHEQYF.